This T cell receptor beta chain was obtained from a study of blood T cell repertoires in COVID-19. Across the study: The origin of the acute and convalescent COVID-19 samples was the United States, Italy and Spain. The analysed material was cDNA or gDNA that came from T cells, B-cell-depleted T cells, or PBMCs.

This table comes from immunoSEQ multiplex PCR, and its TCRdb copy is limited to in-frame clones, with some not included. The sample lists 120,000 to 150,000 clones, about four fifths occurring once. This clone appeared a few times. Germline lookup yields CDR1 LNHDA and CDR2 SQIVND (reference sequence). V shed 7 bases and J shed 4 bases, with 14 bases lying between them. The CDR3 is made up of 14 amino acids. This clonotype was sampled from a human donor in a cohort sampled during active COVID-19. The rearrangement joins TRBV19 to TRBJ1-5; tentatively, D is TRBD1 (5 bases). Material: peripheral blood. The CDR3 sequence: CASNSQGPNQPQHF. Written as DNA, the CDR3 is TGTGCCAGTAATTCTCAGGGCCCGAATCAGCCCCAGCATTTT.